This T cell receptor (beta chain) is from a study of cytomegalovirus exposure and HLA in healthy donors. This CDR3 comprises 13 residues. Trimming cost V 10 bases and J 7 bases, with 19 bases left between them. Germline V gives CDR1 MNHEY, CDR2 SVGAGI. Amplification used 60 Vbeta primers and 13 Jbeta primers. The data were produced by immunoSEQ multiplex PCR, yet TCRdb's version contains in-frame clones alone and is incomplete. The table for this sample gives around 27,000 clones. The receptor was isolated from a young man in good health and CMV-seronegative. The chain recombines TRBV6-5 with TRBJ1-1, with D uncertain. The sample consisted of PBMCs. DNA of the CDR3: TGTGCCACGACCGTAAGAGGTCTACGTGAAGCTTTCTTT. Translated: CATTVRGLREAFF.